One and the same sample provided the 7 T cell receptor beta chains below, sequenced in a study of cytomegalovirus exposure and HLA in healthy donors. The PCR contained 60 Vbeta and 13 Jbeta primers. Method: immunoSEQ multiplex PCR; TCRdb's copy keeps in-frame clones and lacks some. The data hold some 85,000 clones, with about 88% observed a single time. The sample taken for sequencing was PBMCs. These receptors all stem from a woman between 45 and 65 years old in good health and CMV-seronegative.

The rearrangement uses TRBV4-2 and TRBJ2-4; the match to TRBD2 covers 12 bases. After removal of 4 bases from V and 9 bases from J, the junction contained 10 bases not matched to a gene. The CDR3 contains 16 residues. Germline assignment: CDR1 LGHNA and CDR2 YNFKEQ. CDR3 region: CASSPLKGLAGSIQYF. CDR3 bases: TGTGCCAGCAGCCCCCTTAAGGGACTAGCGGGTAGCATTCAGTACTTC.

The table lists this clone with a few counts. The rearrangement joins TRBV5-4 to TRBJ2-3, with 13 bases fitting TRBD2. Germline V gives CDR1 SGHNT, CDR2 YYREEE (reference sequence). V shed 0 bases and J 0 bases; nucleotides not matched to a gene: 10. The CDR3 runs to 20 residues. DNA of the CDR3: TGTGCCAGCAGCTTGGCTATACTAGCGGGAGGGCCCTCTAGCACAGATACGCAGTATTTT. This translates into CASSLAILAGGPSSTDTQYF. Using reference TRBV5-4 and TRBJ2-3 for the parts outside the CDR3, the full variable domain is ETGVTQSPTHLIKTRGQQVTLRCSSQSGHNTVSWYQQALGQGPQFIFQYYREEENGRGNFPPRFSGLQFPNYSSELNVNALELDDSALYLCASSLAILAGGPSSTDTQYFGPGTRLTVL.

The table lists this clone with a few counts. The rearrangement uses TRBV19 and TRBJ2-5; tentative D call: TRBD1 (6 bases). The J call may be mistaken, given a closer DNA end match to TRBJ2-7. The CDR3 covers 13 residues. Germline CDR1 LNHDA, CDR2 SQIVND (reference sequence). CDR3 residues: CASSEYRAYEQYF. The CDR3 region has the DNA TGTGCCAGTAGTGAATACAGGGCCTACGAGCAGTACTTC.

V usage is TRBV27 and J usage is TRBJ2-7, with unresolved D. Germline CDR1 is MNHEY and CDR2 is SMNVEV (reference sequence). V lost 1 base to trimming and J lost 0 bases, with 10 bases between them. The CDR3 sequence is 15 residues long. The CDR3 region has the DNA TGTGCCAGCAGTTTATTCCACCTAAACTCCTACGAGCAGTACTTC. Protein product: CASSLFHLNSYEQYF.

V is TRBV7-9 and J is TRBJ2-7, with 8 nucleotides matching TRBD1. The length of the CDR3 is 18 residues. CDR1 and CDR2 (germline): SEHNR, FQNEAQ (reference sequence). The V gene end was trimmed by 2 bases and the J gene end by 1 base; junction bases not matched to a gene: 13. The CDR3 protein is CASSLHGLRDRTSYEQYF. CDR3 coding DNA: TGTGCCAGCAGCTTACATGGTCTCCGGGACAGGACTTCCTACGAGCAGTACTTC.

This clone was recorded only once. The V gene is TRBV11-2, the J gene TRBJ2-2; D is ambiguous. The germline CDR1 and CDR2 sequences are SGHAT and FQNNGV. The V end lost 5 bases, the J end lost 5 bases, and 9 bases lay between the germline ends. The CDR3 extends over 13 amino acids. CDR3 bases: TGTGCCAGCAGCGCGTACGGGACCGGGGAGCTGTTTTTT. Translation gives CASSAYGTGELFF.

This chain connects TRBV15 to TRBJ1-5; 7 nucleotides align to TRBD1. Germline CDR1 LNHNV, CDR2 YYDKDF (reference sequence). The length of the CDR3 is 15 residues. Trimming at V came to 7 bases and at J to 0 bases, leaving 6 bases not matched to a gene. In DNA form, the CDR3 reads TGTGCCACCAACCTCGACAGGGTTAGCAATCAGCCCCAGCATTTT. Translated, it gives CATNLDRVSNQPQHF.